Listed below are T cell receptor beta chains from one sample, sequenced in a study of T-cell reconstitution after alpha-beta-depleted transplantation in children. TCRdb reprocessed the PCR reads with MiXCR, giving one entry per CDR3 protein. The table records fewer than 550,000 distinct CDR3 sequences, roughly 17% of them present only once. Sequences were derived from PBMCs, mostly from graft donor cells, sampled 360 days after TCRalphabeta/CD19-depleted stem cell transplant. These receptors all come from a boy in the first two years of life who had a stem cell transplant for Wiskott-Aldrich syndrome, so the T cells may come from the graft donor. Each CDR3 is given with its conserved first and last residue. The D gene is left open where the match is weak. Expanded clones are given a class, and other clones once, few, many or no size at all.

D	V	J	size	CDR3	DNA
.	TRBV7-2	TRBJ2-3	.	CASSLGTIEGQYF	TGTGCCAGCAGCTTAGGGACAATTGAAGGGCAGTATTTT
.	TRBV24-1	TRBJ1-5	.	CATRGQPQHF	TGTGCCACCAGGGGGCAGCCCCAGCATTTT
.	TRBV7-8	TRBJ1-5	.	CASSLPEDSSNQPQHF	TGTGCCAGCAGCCTACCAGAGGACAGCTCCAATCAGCCCCAGCATTTT
.	TRBV28	TRBJ2-7	many	CASSLVPRATYEQYF	TGTGCCAGCAGTTTAGTACCCAGGGCGACCTACGAGCAGTACTTC
TRBD2	TRBV20-1	TRBJ2-1	.	CSARDLAELISRDYNEQFF	TGCAGTGCTAGAGACCTAGCGGAACTCATTTCAAGGGACTACAATGAGCAGTTCTTC
TRBD2	TRBV12-3/TRBV12-4	TRBJ2-7	few	CASSRTSGGYEQYF	TGTGCCAGCAGTCGGACTAGCGGAGGCTACGAGCAGTACTTC
TRBD2	TRBV29-1	TRBJ2-5	few	CSVDGSGSGETQYF	TGCAGCGTTGACGGTAGCGGGAGCGGAGAGACCCAGTACTTC
.	TRBV12-3/TRBV12-4	TRBJ2-1	few	CASSTSISEQFF	TGTGCCAGCAGTACTAGTATAAGTGAGCAGTTCTTC
.	TRBV15	TRBJ2-7	.	CATSREGLREQYEQYF	TGTGCCACCAGCAGAGAGGGGTTGAGGGAGCAGTACGAGCAGTACTTC
.	TRBV6-4	TRBJ2-5	few	CASSDSLPETQYF	TGTGCCAGCAGTGACAGTCTACCGGAGACCCAGTACTTC
TRBD2	TRBV7-2	TRBJ2-1	.	CASSFLTSGSYNEQFF	TGTGCCAGCAGCTTCCTCACTAGCGGGAGTTACAATGAGCAGTTCTTC
TRBD2	TRBV27	TRBJ2-7	.	CASSPLSGGIYEQYF	TGTGCCAGCAGTCCCCTAAGCGGGGGGATCTACGAGCAGTACTTC
.	TRBV5-1	TRBJ2-4	few	CASSFLGQTLAKNIQYF	TGCGCCAGCAGCTTCCTAGGACAGACTTTAGCCAAAAACATTCAGTACTTC
TRBD2	TRBV27	TRBJ2-5	.	CASSVTSGQETQYF	TGTGCCAGCAGTGTCACTAGCGGCCAAGAGACCCAGTACTTC
.	TRBV28	TRBJ1-5	few	CASRKQGRGNQPQHF	TGTGCCAGCAGAAAACAGGGACGAGGCAATCAGCCCCAGCATTTT
.	TRBV3-1	TRBJ1-1	few	CASSRGRYTEAFF	TGTGCCAGCAGCCGTGGACGGTACACTGAAGCTTTCTTT
.	TRBV20-1	TRBJ2-1	few	CSARRTTSPEQFF	TGCAGTGCTAGACGTACGACTAGTCCTGAGCAGTTCTTC
TRBD2	TRBV24-1	TRBJ2-1	few	CATSDASGVEQFF	TGTGCCACCAGTGATGCTAGCGGGGTCGAGCAGTTCTTC
TRBD2	TRBV7-2	TRBJ2-3	.	CASSLWGLAADTQYF	TGTGCCAGCAGCTTATGGGGACTAGCGGCAGATACGCAGTATTTT
.	TRBV4-2	TRBJ1-4	few	CASRTLVVATNEKLFF	TGTGCCAGCAGAACCCTGGTGGTCGCAACTAATGAAAAACTGTTTTTT
TRBD2	TRBV4-3	TRBJ2-2	few	CASSQDYRRLAGTGELFF	TGCGCCAGCAGCCAAGATTACCGCCGACTAGCGGGAACCGGGGAGCTGTTTTTT
TRBD2	TRBV2	TRBJ2-3	.	CASSGPRRLAGDTQYF	TGTGCCAGCAGTGGCCCGCGACGACTAGCGGGAGATACGCAGTATTTT
.	TRBV7-9	TRBJ2-5	.	CASRRGGETQYF	TGTGCCAGCAGGCGGGGCGGAGAGACCCAGTACTTC
TRBD2	TRBV7-2	TRBJ2-1	.	CASSLDGRPYNEQFF	TGTGCCAGCAGCTTAGACGGGAGGCCGTACAATGAGCAGTTCTTC